One sample yielded the 28 T cell receptor beta chains listed below, sequenced in a study of Graves' ophthalmopathy and Graves' hyperthyroidism. For repertoire sequencing, the TCR beta CDR3 regions were amplified from RNA transcripts. The first-round RT-PCR employed HTBI primers together with the Qiagen OneStep RT-PCR kit. A multiplex PCR was then performed as the second round. TCRdb fed the multiplex PCR reads into MiXCR, producing one record per CDR3 protein. The sample holds around 400,000 distinct CDR3 sequences, approximately 21% seen once. The sequencing input was peripheral blood. The receptors shown here come from a woman aged 18-29 years with stable Graves' hyperthyroidism.

This clonotype was counted many times. The chain links TRBV6-5 to TRBJ2-2; D is undetermined. The length of the CDR3 is 14 residues. V lost 7 bases to trimming and J lost 0 bases, with 9 bases between them. The germline CDR1 and CDR2 sequences are MNHEY and SVGAGI. CDR3 region: CASTSTPNTGELFF. CDR3 coding DNA: TGTGCCAGCACTTCCACACCGAACACCGGGGAGCTGTTTTTT.

This clonotype occurred many times. This chain connects TRBV13 to TRBJ2-7; 11 bases agree with TRBD2. This CDR3 region has 15 residues. V shed 6 bases and J 2 bases; nucleotides not matched to a gene: 6. Germline CDR1 PRHDT, CDR2 FYEKMQ (reference sequence). CDR3 loop: CASRDGTSGPYEQYF. DNA of the CDR3: TGTGCCAGCAGGGACGGGACTAGCGGCCCCTACGAGCAGTACTTC.

This clonotype has ten or more counts. The chain employs TRBV2 and TRBJ2-7; D gene ambiguous. Germline-derived CDR1 and CDR2 are SNHLY and FYNNEI. The CDR3 has 12 amino acids. With 4 bases removed from V and 5 bases from J, the gap between germline ends came to 9 bases. The CDR3 DNA reads as TGTGCCAGCAGTGGCCTTATCCACGAGCAGTACTTC. As protein: CASSGLIHEQYF.

The table lists this clonotype with many counts. DNA of the CDR3: TGTGCCAGCAGTTTAGGGCGATTGGGGGTTTATGGCTACACCTTC. Its protein is CASSLGRLGVYGYTF. This chain links TRBV28 with TRBJ1-2; tentative D call: TRBD1 (5 bases). Per the germline V gene, CDR1 is MDHEN and CDR2 is SYDVKM. Between the trimmed V and J ends, which lost 2 bases and 5 bases, there was a span of 15 bases. This CDR3 has 15 amino acids.

This clonotype has only a few counts. The genes are TRBV4-3 and TRBJ1-1; 7 bases line up with TRBD1. CDR1 and CDR2 from the germline V gene are LGHNA and YSLEER. The CDR3 has 14 amino acids. J gave up 5 bases and V 1 base, and 4 bases lay outside the gene matches. CDR3 nucleotides: TGCGCCAGCAGCCAAGTGAGGGGGCGTACTGAAGCTTTCTTT. It encodes CASSQVRGRTEAFF.

This clonotype was seen at least ten times. The chain couples TRBV10-3 to TRBJ2-7, with TRBD2 matching over 9 bases. V shed 0 bases and J 6 bases; nucleotides not matched to a gene: 3. Germline V lookup: CDR1 ENHRY, CDR2 SYGVKD. The length of the CDR3 is 14 residues. The CDR3 sequence: CAISESSGRGEQYF. CDR3 sequence (DNA): TGTGCCATCAGTGAGTCTAGCGGGAGAGGCGAGCAGTACTTC.

This rearrangement joins TRBV20-1 to TRBJ2-5, with D possibly being TRBD1 or TRBD2 (7 bases each). Germline values: CDR1 DFQATT, CDR2 SNEGSKA (reference sequence). V lost 1 base to trimming and J lost 4 bases, with 16 bases between them. The CDR3 covers 15 residues. DNA for the CDR3: TGCAGTGCTAGAGTCCAGGGGGGGATGGTAGAGACCCAGTACTTC. This gives the protein CSARVQGGMVETQYF.

The J gene is TRBJ1-5, the V gene TRBV12-3 or TRBV12-4; no reliable D call. The V end lost 1 base, the J end lost 6 bases, and 7 bases lay between the germline ends. This CDR3 has 13 residues. The CDR3 region has the DNA TGTGCCAGCAGTTTAGGCAGGAGTCAGCCCCAGCATTTT. Residues: CASSLGRSQPQHF.

This clonotype showed up many times. This rearrangement joins TRBV6-5 to TRBJ1-5; D might be TRBD1 (6 bases). The germline CDR1 and CDR2 sequences are MNHEY and SVGAGI. The CDR3 runs to 15 residues. The V and J ends lost 2 bases and 7 bases respectively, with 15 bases between them. The CDR3 protein is CASSYRDTKRQPQHF. In DNA, the CDR3 is TGTGCCAGCAGTTACCGGGACACTAAACGGCAGCCCCAGCATTTT.

This clonotype has a count of ten or more. The chain employs TRBV7-9 and TRBJ1-6; D unresolved. Trimming took off 5 bases at V and 7 bases at J, with 15 bases between the two ends. The CDR3 is 15 residues long. Germline CDR1 is SEHNR and CDR2 is FQNEAQ (reference sequence). The CDR3 sequence: CASSPTGGWNSPLHF. CDR3 sequence (DNA): TGTGCCAGCAGCCCAACGGGAGGGTGGAATTCACCCCTCCACTTT.

This clonotype was detected many times. This chain connects TRBV2 to TRBJ1-1; perhaps TRBD1 as D (6 bases). The germline V and J ends were trimmed by 6 bases and 3 bases, with 14 bases remaining between them. Germline V lookup: CDR1 SNHLY, CDR2 FYNNEI. This CDR3 region has 14 residues. The CDR3 sequence: CASSGGGADTEAFF. The CDR3 nucleotides are TGTGCCAGCAGCGGTGGGGGCGCGGACACTGAAGCTTTCTTT.

The chain has TRBV6-1 and TRBJ1-2; the D is unclear. Germline CDR1 is MNHNS and CDR2 is SASEGT. Trimming took 6 bases from V and 3 from J, leaving 14 bases between them. CDR3 length: 14 amino acids. CDR3 coding DNA: TGTGCCAGCAGAACGGACGGAAACGACTATGGCTACACCTTC. Protein sequence: CASRTDGNDYGYTF.

Worth noting for this clonotype: A read error may be the cause here, since a much bigger clone is one base away. The chain is built from TRBV4-1 and TRBJ2-2; the match to TRBD2 covers 9 bases. The CDR3 extends over 17 amino acids. The germline V gene has CDR1 MGHRA and CDR2 YSYEKL. The CDR3, as DNA: TGCGCCAGCAGCCAAAGGATAGCGGGGGTGAACACCGGGGAGCTGTTGTTT. Encoded protein: CASSQRIAGVNTGELLF.

V and J are TRBV18 and TRBJ2-6; possibly TRBD1 for D (5 bases). The CDR3 consists of 17 residues. CDR1 and CDR2 (germline): KGHSH, LQKENI. Trimming took 4 bases from V and 3 from J, leaving 16 bases between them. Written as DNA, the CDR3 is TGTGCCAGCTCACACCCGATCAGGGCTAGTGGGGCCAACGTCCTGACTTTC. Amino acids: CASSHPIRASGANVLTF.

This clonotype has ten or more counts. J is TRBJ2-2 and V is TRBV5-1; D may be TRBD1 or TRBD2 (5 bases each). The CDR3 has 16 residues. Trimming took 1 base from V and 0 from J, leaving 10 bases between them. Germline CDR1 and CDR2: SGHRS and YFSETQ. CDR3 sequence: CASSLNLGANTGELFF. CDR3 nucleotides: TGCGCCAGCAGCTTGAATCTGGGGGCGAACACCGGGGAGCTGTTTTTT. Filled out from reference TRBV5-1 and TRBJ2-2, the complete variable domain reads KAGVTQTPRYLIKTRGQQVTLSCSPISGHRSVSWYQQTPGQGLQFLFEYFSETQRNKGNFPGRFSGRQFSNSRSEMNVSTLELGDSALYLCASSLNLGANTGELFFGEGSRLTVL.

This clonotype showed up many times. The chain uses TRBV12-3 or TRBV12-4 and TRBJ1-2, with 11 bases aligning to TRBD1. The J segment lost 8 bases and the V segment lost 7 bases, leaving 6 bases of the junction unmatched. CDR3 length equals 13 residues. In DNA, the CDR3 is TGTGCCAGCACCCTGGGACAGGGGGGAGGCTACACCTTC. It translates to CASTLGQGGGYTF.

Ten or more counts support this clonotype. This chain uses TRBV4-3 with TRBJ2-2, with TRBD1 identical over 9 bases. Per the germline V gene, CDR1 is LGHNA and CDR2 is YSLEER. The ends lost 3 bases at V and 2 bases at J; junction bases unmatched: 10. CDR3 length equals 18 residues. CDR3 bases: TGCGCCAGCAGCCATAGTGTCGGGACAGGGCTTAACACCGGGGAGCTGTTTTTT. Protein product: CASSHSVGTGLNTGELFF.

Many counts were recorded for this clonotype. This rearrangement joins TRBV20-1 to TRBJ2-5, with 10 nucleotides matching TRBD2. Germline CDR1 and CDR2: DFQATT and SNEGSKA (reference sequence). CDR3 size: 14 residues. J was trimmed by 4 bases and V by 4 bases; bases with no gene match: 6. This chain's CDR3 is CSAIAGGGSETQYF. The CDR3 DNA sequence: TGCAGTGCTATAGCGGGAGGTGGGTCAGAGACCCAGTACTTC.

This clonotype was picked up many times. This chain connects TRBV28 to TRBJ2-4, with 7 bases that match TRBD1. With 6 bases clipped from V and 0 bases from J, the junction kept 14 bases outside the gene matches. Germline CDR1 and CDR2: MDHEN and SYDVKM. The length of the CDR3 is 18 residues. CDR3 residues: CASSGQAWGGVAKNIQYF. CDR3 bases: TGTGCCAGCAGCGGACAGGCCTGGGGTGGAGTAGCCAAAAACATTCAGTACTTC.

The chain joins TRBV28 to TRBJ2-4; D is possibly TRBD2 (6 bases). Germline loops: CDR1 MDHEN, CDR2 SYDVKM. The CDR3 is made up of 14 amino acids. V lost 6 bases and J lost 2, with 11 bases in between. In DNA, the CDR3 is TGTGCCAGCAGGGGGGGAGCACCCAAAAACATTCAGTACTTC. Encoded protein: CASRGGAPKNIQYF. Full variable domain (rest looked up from reference TRBV28 and TRBJ2-4): DVKVTQSSRYLVKRTGEKVFLECVQDMDHENMFWYRQDPGLGLRLIYFSYDVKMKEKGDIPEGYSVSREKKERFSLILESASTNQTSMYLCASRGGAPKNIQYFGAGTRLSVL.

This clonotype was recorded many times. The chain is built from TRBV2 and TRBJ1-1, with 9 positions matching TRBD1. CDR3 length equals 13 residues. With V trimmed by 6 bases and J by 3 bases, 2 bases remained unmatched. Germline V gene lookup returns CDR1 SNHLY and CDR2 FYNNEI. The CDR3 loop is CASRGDRDTEAFF. The CDR3 coding sequence is TGTGCCAGCAGGGGGGACAGGGACACTGAAGCTTTCTTT.

This clonotype appeared many times. CDR3 amino acids: CATVGTGWGSNQPQHF. The CDR3 coding sequence is TGTGCCACCGTGGGGACAGGGTGGGGTAGCAATCAGCCCCAGCATTTT. The V gene is TRBV24-1, the J gene TRBJ1-5; 9 bases are a match to TRBD1. Unmatched junction bases numbered 8, after V lost 9 bases and J lost 0 bases. Germline-derived CDR1 and CDR2 are KGHDR and SFDVKD. The CDR3 has 16 amino acids.

This clonotype appeared many times. This rearrangement joins TRBV6-5 to TRBJ1-2, with D perhaps TRBD1 (5 bases). Germline V gene data show CDR1 as MNHEY and CDR2 as SVGAGI. V dropped 0 bases and J dropped 7 bases, with 12 bases sitting between them. The CDR3 sequence is 14 residues long. This chain's CDR3 is CASSYSAGEIGYTF. The CDR3 nucleotides read TGTGCCAGCAGTTACTCCGCGGGGGAGATTGGCTACACCTTC.

This clonotype was seen many times. The gene calls are TRBV7-4 and TRBJ1-1; TRBD1 agrees at 9 bases. V gave up 1 base and J gave up 8 bases; unmatched junction bases: 14. Germline V gene lookup returns CDR1 SGHVT and CDR2 SQSDAQ. The CDR3 consists of 17 residues. This CDR3 is CASSLEKGTGRWREAFF. CDR3 bases: TGTGCCAGCAGCTTAGAGAAGGGGACAGGGCGCTGGAGGGAAGCTTTCTTT.

This clonotype was detected many times. The rearrangement links TRBV6-1 to TRBJ2-7, with 7 bases aligning to TRBD1. J was trimmed by 7 bases and V by 6 bases; bases with no gene match: 9. CDR1 is MNHNS and CDR2 is SASEGT in the germline V gene. The CDR3 is made up of 13 amino acids. CDR3 region: CASSDDRVGEQYF. Here the CDR3 DNA reads TGTGCCAGCAGCGACGACAGGGTTGGGGAGCAGTACTTC.

This rearrangement joins TRBV28 to TRBJ1-1; D possibly corresponds to TRBD1 (5 bases). The CDR3 has 12 residues. CDR1 MDHEN and CDR2 SYDVKM come from the germline V gene. The ends were cut back, 6 bases at V and 8 bases at J, with 13 bases in the middle. CDR3 sequence (DNA): TGTGCCAGCAGAGGGGTTATGGGGGAAGCTTTCTTT. Translating it yields CASRGVMGEAFF. The variable domain in full, with the rest retrieved from reference TRBV28 and TRBJ1-1, is DVKVTQSSRYLVKRTGEKVFLECVQDMDHENMFWYRQDPGLGLRLIYFSYDVKMKEKGDIPEGYSVSREKKERFSLILESASTNQTSMYLCASRGVMGEAFFGQGTRLTVV.

Many counts were recorded for this clonotype. This chain joins TRBV9 and TRBJ2-2; 8 bases are a match to TRBD1. The CDR3 length is 14 residues. From germline, CDR1 is SGDLS and CDR2 YYNGEE. The J segment lost 1 base and the V segment lost 7 bases, leaving 3 bases of the junction unmatched. The DNA of the CDR3 is TGTGCCAGCCAAACAGGGGGGAACACCGGGGAGCTGTTTTTT. It codes for CASQTGGNTGELFF.

This clonotype turned up a few times. The chain links TRBV20-1 to TRBJ1-1; possible D gene TRBD1, 6 bases. V dropped 3 bases and J dropped 7 bases, with 15 bases sitting between them. Germline V gene data show CDR1 as DFQATT and CDR2 as SNEGSKA (reference sequence). CDR3 length equals 13 residues. This chain's CDR3 is CSASLSGASEAFF. The CDR3 DNA reads TGCAGTGCTAGTTTGTCAGGGGCGAGTGAAGCTTTCTTT.